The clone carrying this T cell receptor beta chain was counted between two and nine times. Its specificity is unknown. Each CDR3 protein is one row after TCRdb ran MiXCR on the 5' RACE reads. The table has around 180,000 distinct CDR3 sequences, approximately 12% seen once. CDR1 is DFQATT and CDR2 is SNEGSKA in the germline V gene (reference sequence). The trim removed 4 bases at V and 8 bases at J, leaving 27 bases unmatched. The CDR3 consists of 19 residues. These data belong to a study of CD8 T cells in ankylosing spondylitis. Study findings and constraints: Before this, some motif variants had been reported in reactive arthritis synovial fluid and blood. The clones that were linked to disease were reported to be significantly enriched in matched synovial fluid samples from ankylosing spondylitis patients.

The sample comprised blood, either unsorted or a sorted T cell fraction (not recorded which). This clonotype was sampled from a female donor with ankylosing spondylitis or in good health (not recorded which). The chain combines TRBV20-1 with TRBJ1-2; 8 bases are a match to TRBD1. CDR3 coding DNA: TGCAGTGCTATTCTTGAGACAGGGGACGGAGGGGTTAAACGGGGAGGCTACACCTTC. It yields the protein CSAILETGDGGVKRGGYTF.